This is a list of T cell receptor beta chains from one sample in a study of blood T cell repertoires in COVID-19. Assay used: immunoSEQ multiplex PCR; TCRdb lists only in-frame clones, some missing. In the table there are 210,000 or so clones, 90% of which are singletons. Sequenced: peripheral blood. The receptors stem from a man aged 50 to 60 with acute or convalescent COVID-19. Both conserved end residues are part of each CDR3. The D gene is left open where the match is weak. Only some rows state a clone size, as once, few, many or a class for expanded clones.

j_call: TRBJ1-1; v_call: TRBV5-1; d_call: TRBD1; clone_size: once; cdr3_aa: CASSWGQGAFNTEAFF; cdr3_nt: TGCGCCAGCAGCTGGGGGCAGGGGGCTTTTAACACTGAAGCTTTCTTT
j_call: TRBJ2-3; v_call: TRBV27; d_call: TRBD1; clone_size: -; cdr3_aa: CASSLRDRGSTDTQYF; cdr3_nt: TGTGCCAGCAGTTTAAGGGACAGGGGTTCCACAGATACGCAGTATTTT
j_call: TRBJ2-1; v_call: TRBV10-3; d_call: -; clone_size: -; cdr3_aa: CAISEKARGTYNEQFF; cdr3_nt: TGTGCCATCAGTGAGAAGGCCAGGGGCACCTACAATGAGCAGTTCTTC
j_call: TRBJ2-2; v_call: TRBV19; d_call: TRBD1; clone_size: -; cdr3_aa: CASEGQGVGELFF; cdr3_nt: TGTGCCAGTGAGGGGCAGGGGGTCGGGGAGCTGTTTTTT
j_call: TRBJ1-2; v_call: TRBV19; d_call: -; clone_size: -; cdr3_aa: CASSPQENYGYTF; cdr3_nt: TGTGCCAGTAGTCCACAGGAGAACTATGGCTACACCTTC
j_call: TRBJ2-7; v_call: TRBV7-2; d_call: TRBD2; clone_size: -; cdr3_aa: CASSLTSGRNSYEQYF; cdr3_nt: TGTGCCAGCAGCTTAACTAGCGGGAGAAACTCCTACGAGCAGTACTTC
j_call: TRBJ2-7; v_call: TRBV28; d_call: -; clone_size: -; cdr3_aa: CASQWQGGPYEQYF; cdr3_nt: TGTGCCAGTCAGTGGCAGGGGGGCCCCTACGAGCAGTACTTC
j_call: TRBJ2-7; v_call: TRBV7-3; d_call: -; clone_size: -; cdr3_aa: CASAWSSVDEQYF; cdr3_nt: TGTGCCAGCGCATGGTCTAGCGTGGACGAGCAGTACTTC
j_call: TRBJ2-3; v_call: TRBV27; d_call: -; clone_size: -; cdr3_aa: CASGHGADTQYF; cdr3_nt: TGTGCCAGCGGCCACGGAGCAGATACGCAGTATTTT
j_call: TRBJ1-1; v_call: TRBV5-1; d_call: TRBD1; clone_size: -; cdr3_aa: CASSYIGGQENTEAFF; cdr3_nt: TGCGCCAGCAGCTATATTGGGGGACAGGAGAACACTGAAGCTTTCTTT
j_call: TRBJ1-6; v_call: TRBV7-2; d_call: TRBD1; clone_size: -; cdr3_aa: CASSLAPGQGNNSPLHF; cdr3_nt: TGTGCCAGCAGCTTAGCGCCTGGACAGGGGAATAATTCACCCCTCCACTTT
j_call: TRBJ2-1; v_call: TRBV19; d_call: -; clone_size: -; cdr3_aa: CASSIGAGVPYNEQFF; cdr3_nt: TGTGCCAGTAGTATTGGGGCAGGGGTCCCCTACAATGAGCAGTTCTTC
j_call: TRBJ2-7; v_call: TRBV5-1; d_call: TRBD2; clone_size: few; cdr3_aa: CASSRGQAGLAGVLEQYF; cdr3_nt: TGCGCCAGCAGCAGGGGACAGGCGGGACTAGCGGGAGTCCTCGAGCAGTACTTC
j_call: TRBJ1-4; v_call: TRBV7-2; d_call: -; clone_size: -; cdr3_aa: CASSLVRLAEKLFF; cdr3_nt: TGTGCCAGCAGCTTAGTGAGGCTAGCGGAAAAACTGTTTTTT
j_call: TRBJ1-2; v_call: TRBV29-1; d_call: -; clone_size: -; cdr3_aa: CSTWTDYGYTF; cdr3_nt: TGCAGCACCTGGACAGACTATGGCTACACCTTC
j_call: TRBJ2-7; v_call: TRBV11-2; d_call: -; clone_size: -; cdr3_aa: CASSLKGQFEQYF; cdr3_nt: TGTGCCAGCAGCTTGAAAGGACAGTTCGAGCAGTACTTC
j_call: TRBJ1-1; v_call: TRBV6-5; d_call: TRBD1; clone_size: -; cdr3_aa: CASTPGTGSEAFF; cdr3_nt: TGTGCCAGCACCCCCGGGACAGGGTCGGAAGCTTTCTTT
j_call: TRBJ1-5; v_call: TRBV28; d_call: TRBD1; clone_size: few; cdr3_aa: CASSSGQGNQPQHF; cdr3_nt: TGTGCCAGCAGTTCGGGACAGGGAAATCAGCCCCAGCATTTT
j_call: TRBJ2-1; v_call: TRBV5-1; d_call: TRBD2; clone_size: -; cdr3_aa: CASSLRQRGLPNNEQFF; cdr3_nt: TGCGCCAGCAGCTTACGTCAGCGGGGGCTCCCCAACAATGAGCAGTTCTTC
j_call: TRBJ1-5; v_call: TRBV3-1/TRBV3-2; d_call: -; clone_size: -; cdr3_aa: CASSQTGDQPQHF; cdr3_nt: TGTGCCAGCAGCCAAACGGGTGACCAGCCCCAGCATTTT
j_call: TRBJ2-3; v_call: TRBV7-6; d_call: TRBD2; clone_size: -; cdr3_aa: CASSLAVWASGYNTDTQYF; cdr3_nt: TGTGCCAGCAGCTTAGCGGTCTGGGCTAGCGGCTACAACACAGATACGCAGTATTTT
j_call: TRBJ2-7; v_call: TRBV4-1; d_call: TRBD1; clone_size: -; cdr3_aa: CASSQPGGVSYEQYF; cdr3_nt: TGCGCCAGCAGCCAGCCAGGGGGTGTCTCCTACGAGCAGTACTTC
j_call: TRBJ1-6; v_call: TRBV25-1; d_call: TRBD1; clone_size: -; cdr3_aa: CASLRSGQHNSPLHF; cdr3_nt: TGTGCCAGCCTAAGGTCGGGACAGCATAATTCACCCCTCCACTTT
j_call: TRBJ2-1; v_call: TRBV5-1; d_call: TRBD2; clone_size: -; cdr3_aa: CASSLGLAGGAPYNEQFF; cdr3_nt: TGCGCCAGCAGCTTGGGACTAGCGGGAGGAGCACCCTACAATGAGCAGTTCTTC
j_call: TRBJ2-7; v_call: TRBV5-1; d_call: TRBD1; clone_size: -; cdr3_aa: CASSFGQGGDEQYF; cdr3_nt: TGCGCCAGCAGCTTCGGACAGGGAGGCGACGAGCAGTACTTC
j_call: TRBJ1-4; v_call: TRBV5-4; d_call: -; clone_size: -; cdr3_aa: CASSPHVGEGEKLFF; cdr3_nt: TGTGCCAGCAGCCCCCATGTAGGGGAAGGTGAAAAACTGTTTTTT
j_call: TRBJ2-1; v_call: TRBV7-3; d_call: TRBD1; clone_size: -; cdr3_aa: CASSLADRHGQFF; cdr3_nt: TGTGCCAGCAGCCTCGCGGACAGGCATGGGCAGTTCTTC
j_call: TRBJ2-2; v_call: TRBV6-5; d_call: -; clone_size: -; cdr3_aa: CASSSGDTGELFF; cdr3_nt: TGTGCCAGCAGTTCAGGGGACACCGGGGAGCTGTTTTTT
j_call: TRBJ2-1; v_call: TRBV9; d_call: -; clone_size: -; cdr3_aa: CASSAGNSYNEQFF; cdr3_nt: TGTGCCAGCAGCGCGGGAAATTCCTACAATGAGCAGTTCTTC
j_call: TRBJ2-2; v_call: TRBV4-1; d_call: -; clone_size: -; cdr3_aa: CASSQYHRFFDTGELFF; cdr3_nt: TGCGCCAGCAGCCAGTATCACAGGTTTTTCGACACCGGGGAGCTGTTTTTT
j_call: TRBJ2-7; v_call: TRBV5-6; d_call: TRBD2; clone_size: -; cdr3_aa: CASSFGAGGSYEQYF; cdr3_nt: TGTGCCAGCAGCTTTGGGGCGGGAGGATCCTACGAGCAGTACTTC
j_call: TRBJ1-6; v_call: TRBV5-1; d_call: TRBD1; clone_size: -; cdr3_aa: CASAGQATSNSPLHF; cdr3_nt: TGCGCCAGCGCCGGACAGGCAACCTCAAATTCACCCCTCCACTTT
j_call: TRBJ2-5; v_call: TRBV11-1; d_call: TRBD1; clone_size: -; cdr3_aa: CASSMQTGGQETQYF; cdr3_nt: TGTGCCAGCAGCATGCAGACAGGGGGCCAGGAGACCCAGTACTTC
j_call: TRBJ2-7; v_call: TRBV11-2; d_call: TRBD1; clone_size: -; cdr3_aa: CASSHNEGQGVYEQYF; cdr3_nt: TGTGCCAGCAGCCATAACGAAGGACAGGGTGTCTACGAGCAGTACTTC
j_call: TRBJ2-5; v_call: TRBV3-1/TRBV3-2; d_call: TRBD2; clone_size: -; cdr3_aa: CASSQDFRAGEETQYF; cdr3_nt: TGTGCCAGCAGCCAAGATTTCAGGGCGGGAGAAGAGACCCAGTACTTC
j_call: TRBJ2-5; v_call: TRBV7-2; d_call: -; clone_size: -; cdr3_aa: CASSRVEETQYF; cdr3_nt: TGTGCCAGCAGCCGAGTAGAAGAGACCCAGTACTTC
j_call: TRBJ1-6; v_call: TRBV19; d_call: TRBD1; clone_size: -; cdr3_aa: CASSWTGEYSPLHF; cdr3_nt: TGTGCCAGTAGTTGGACAGGGGAATATTCACCCCTCCACTTT
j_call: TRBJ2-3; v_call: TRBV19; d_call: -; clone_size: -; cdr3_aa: CAAKSRGPDTQYF; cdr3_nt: TGTGCCGCCAAGAGCAGGGGCCCAGATACGCAGTATTTT
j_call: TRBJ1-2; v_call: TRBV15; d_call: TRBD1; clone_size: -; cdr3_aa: CATRTGHYGYTF; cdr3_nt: TGTGCCACAAGGACAGGGCACTATGGCTACACCTTC
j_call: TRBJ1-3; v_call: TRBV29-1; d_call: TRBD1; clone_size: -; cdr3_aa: CSVEDRMGTDSGNTIYF; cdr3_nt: TGCAGCGTTGAAGATAGGATGGGGACAGACTCTGGAAACACCATATATTTT
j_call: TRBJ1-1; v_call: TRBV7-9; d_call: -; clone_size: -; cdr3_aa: CASIKSGTEAFF; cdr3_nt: TGTGCCAGCATCAAGTCGGGGACTGAAGCTTTCTTT
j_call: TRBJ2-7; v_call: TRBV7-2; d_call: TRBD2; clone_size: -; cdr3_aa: CASSLVAGESYEQYF; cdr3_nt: TGTGCCAGCAGCTTGGTAGCGGGAGAGTCCTACGAGCAGTACTTC